This T cell receptor beta chain was sequenced during a study of T cells and Merkel cell carcinoma outcomes (TCRdb year 2020). General notes on the study: In patients with Merkel cell carcinoma, researchers looked at whether the T-cell repertoire of the tumor, along with T-cell density, could predict clinical outcome. General study outcomes and caveats: The combination of T-cell repertoire features and T-cell density was reported to predict clinical outcomes in patients with Merkel cell carcinoma.

The samples were taken from patients with Merkel cell carcinoma. With regard to this clone: Its cognate antigen has yet to be identified. Relative to the germline gene, one junction end is altered; a read error may explain this. The same CDR3 can be traced to other DNA sequences in this sample.

CDR3 length: 14 amino acids, cysteine to phenylalanine. Kept here is only the CDR3 DNA, which spans 42 bases and is read in frame from base 1. CDR1 and CDR2 (SGHDN, FVKESK) derive from the germline V gene. The library came from the immunoSEQ multiplex PCR assay. The table was pulled from immuneACCESS by TCRdb, which kept in-frame rearrangements only. Such tables lose some clones; where checked, under half of the loss comes from unresolved V genes, and the rest has no known cause. This sample has about 2,000 clones in its table, and more than 70% of those were observed once. Of the sample, about 2.4% falls within the top ten clones.

The receptor was derived from a human donor with Merkel cell carcinoma. The sample comprised tumor tissue from Merkel cell carcinoma. Here the chain combines TRBV14 and TRBJ2-7; the D gene identity is not certain. CDR3 region: CASSHSSDGYEQYF. In nucleotide form, the sequence is TGTGCCAGCAGCCATAGTTCCGACGGCTACGAGCAATACTTC.